The T cell receptor (beta chain) described here comes from a study of blood T cell repertoires in COVID-19. Seattle patients were enrolled during active infection and followed longitudinally. Per the germline V gene, CDR1 is SQVTM and CDR2 is ANQGSEA. V shed 0 bases and J shed 3 bases, with 9 bases lying between them. This CDR3 has 13 amino acids. TCRdb keeps only in-frame clones here, not all; method: immunoSEQ multiplex PCR. Seen here are over 250,000 clones, more than 85% observed once, and the top ten hold 2% to 2.5%. The sequence was obtained from a woman younger than 45 with COVID-19, enrolled during active disease. J is TRBJ2-7 and V is TRBV29-1; tentatively, D is TRBD1 (5 bases). Sequencing was carried out using peripheral blood. This CDR3 is CSVEEGVGYEQYF. DNA for the CDR3: TGCAGCGTTGAAGAAGGGGTAGGCTACGAGCAGTACTTC.